Each of the 15 T cell receptor beta chains below was sequenced from the same sample in a study of blood T cell repertoires in COVID-19. The protocol was immunoSEQ multiplex PCR, while the TCRdb copy is restricted to in-frame clones and leaves out a portion. The repertoire holds about 51,000 clones, with approximately 86% as singletons. Sequencing was done on a sample of peripheral blood. The receptor source for this set is a man in his fifties or sixties with acute or convalescent COVID-19.

This chain connects TRBV3-1 (or the pseudogene TRBV3-2) to TRBJ1-2, with D uncertain. Between the trimmed V and J ends, which lost 1 base and 0 bases, there was a span of 9 bases. Germline V CDR1 and CDR2: LGHDT, YNNKEL (reference sequence). CDR3 length equals 15 residues. CDR3 loop: CASSQAPTTNYGYTF. Written as DNA, the CDR3 is TGTGCCAGCAGCCAAGCGCCGACAACTAACTATGGCTACACCTTC.

The J gene is TRBJ2-1, the V gene TRBV3-1 (or the pseudogene TRBV3-2), with 8 nucleotides matching TRBD2. Germline trimming cut 0 bases from V and 3 bases from J; bases unmatched to any gene: 4. Germline V lookup: CDR1 LGHDT, CDR2 YNNKEL (reference sequence). This CDR3 has 16 residues. CDR3 protein: CASSQEQRGNYNEQFF. DNA for the CDR3: TGTGCCAGCAGCCAAGAGCAGCGGGGGAACTACAATGAGCAGTTCTTC.

The chain has TRBV7-9 and TRBJ1-1; TRBD1 matches 10 bases. The germline gives CDR1 SEHNR, CDR2 FQNEAQ (reference sequence). J gave up 3 bases and V 3 bases, and 10 bases lay outside the gene matches. The CDR3 is made up of 17 amino acids. This CDR3 reads CASSFVDRGLGDTEAFF. Written as DNA, the CDR3 is TGTGCCAGCAGCTTCGTCGACAGGGGGCTCGGGGACACTGAAGCTTTCTTT.

The chain combines TRBV9 with TRBJ1-2; 8 bases agree with TRBD1. The germline CDR1 and CDR2 sequences are SGDLS and YYNGEE. The V segment lost 3 bases and the J segment 7 bases; nucleotides outside the gene matches: 5. The CDR3 has 13 amino acids. The CDR3 DNA sequence: TGTGCCAGCAGCGATGGACAGGGCTCTGGCTACACCTTC. As protein: CASSDGQGSGYTF.

This clone was seen a handful of times. V gene TRBV6-2 or TRBV6-3 combines with J gene TRBJ2-2; the match to TRBD1 covers 7 bases. This CDR3 comprises 15 residues. Germline V gene lookup returns CDR1 MNHEY and CDR2 SVGEGT. The V and J ends lost 6 bases and 4 bases, in that order; junction bases with no gene match: 8. DNA for the CDR3: TGTGCCAGCAGCCCAACAGGGGTACTCACCGGGGAGCTGTTTTTT. Protein sequence: CASSPTGVLTGELFF.

The V gene is TRBV11-2, the J gene TRBJ2-1; 11 nucleotides agree with TRBD2. This CDR3 region has 17 residues. CDR1 is SGHAT, CDR2 FQNNGV, per germline. V lost 4 bases and J lost 10; bases outside the gene matches: 15. The CDR3 DNA reads as TGTGCCAGCAGCTCTACCCAGGGACTAGCGGCGGGGCGGGAGCAGTTCTTC. It encodes CASSSTQGLAAGREQFF.

This clone was seen a handful of times. The chain carries TRBV23-1 and TRBJ2-7, with 9 positions matching TRBD1. TRBV23-1 is labeled an ORF, and its function is uncertain. The J segment lost 3 bases and the V segment lost 4 bases, leaving 13 bases of the junction unmatched. The CDR3 loop spans 17 amino acids. CDR3 amino acids: CASSRSWTGTGHYEQYF. DNA for the CDR3: TGCGCCAGCAGTCGATCGTGGACCGGGACAGGGCACTACGAGCAGTACTTC.

The DNA for the CDR3 is TGTGCCAGCAGTGATACAGGGGAGGTGAACTATGGCTACACCTTC. Translating gives CASSDTGEVNYGYTF. This chain connects TRBV28 to TRBJ1-2; the match to TRBD1 covers 7 bases. Germline assignment: CDR1 MDHEN and CDR2 SYDVKM. With V trimmed by 5 bases and J by 2 bases, 8 bases remained unmatched. CDR3 length: 15 amino acids.

Comment on this clone: The identical CDR3 is also encoded by other nucleotide sequences in the sample. This chain links TRBV28 with TRBJ1-4; D possibly corresponds to TRBD1 (5 bases). Germline V gene lookup returns CDR1 MDHEN and CDR2 SYDVKM. V was pared by 6 bases and J by 0 bases, with 8 bases between. The CDR3 runs to 14 residues. CDR3 sequence reads: CASSPGATNEKLFF. Written as DNA, the CDR3 is TGTGCCAGCAGCCCGGGGGCAACTAATGAAAAACTGTTTTTT. The full variable domain, in which reference TRBV28 and TRBJ1-4 provide the parts outside the CDR3, is DVKVTQSSRYLVKRTGEKVFLECVQDMDHENMFWYRQDPGLGLRLIYFSYDVKMKEKGDIPEGYSVSREKKERFSLILESASTNQTSMYLCASSPGATNEKLFFGSGTQLSVL.

V gene TRBV9 combines with J gene TRBJ2-3, with 12 bases lining up with TRBD2. The length of the CDR3 is 16 residues. V was clipped by 5 bases and J by 4 bases; unmatched bases: 8. Germline V gene sequence: CDR1 SGDLS, CDR2 YYNGEE. CDR3 coding DNA: TGTGCCAGCAGTGCCTCTAGCGGGAGGGGGGCAGATACGCAGTATTTT. It codes for CASSASSGRGADTQYF. The complete variable domain, with remaining parts taken from reference TRBV9 and TRBJ2-3, reads DSGVTQTPKHLITATGQRVTLRCSPRSGDLSVYWYQQSLDQGLQFLIQYYNGEERAKGNILERFSAQQFPDLHSELNLSSLELGDSALYFCASSASSGRGADTQYFGPGTRLTVL.

The chain's CDR3 is CASSGEATNEKLFF. The CDR3 region has the DNA TGCGCCAGCAGCGGTGAAGCGACTAATGAAAAACTGTTTTTT. The V and J genes are TRBV5-1 and TRBJ1-4; D not certain. The CDR3 length is 14 residues. V lost 4 bases, J lost 2 bases, and 9 bases lay in between. The germline V gene has CDR1 SGHRS and CDR2 YFSETQ.

The chain joins TRBV4-1 to TRBJ2-3; TRBD2 might be the D (5 bases). This CDR3 region has 16 residues. From germline, CDR1 is MGHRA and CDR2 YSYEKL. V was cut by 1 base and J by 1 base, with 12 bases left in between. CDR3 sequence (DNA): TGCGCCAGCAGCCAAGTATTAGCGCTCCGCACAGATACGCAGTATTTT. Translation: CASSQVLALRTDTQYF.

The rearrangement links TRBV7-2 to TRBJ2-3; tentatively, D is TRBD2 (5 bases). The CDR3 covers 16 residues. The V end was cut by 6 bases, the J end by 5 bases, with 21 bases between. CDR1 is SGHTA, CDR2 FQGNSA, per germline. CDR3 DNA sequence: TGTGCCAGCAGTATGCGGGTGCTAGTAGGAAGAGATACGCAGTATTTT. It translates to CASSMRVLVGRDTQYF. Full variable domain (outside the CDR3, taken from reference TRBV7-2 and TRBJ2-3): GAGVSQSPSNKVTEKGKDVELRCDPISGHTALYWYRQSLGQGLEFLIYFQGNSAPDKSGLPSDRFSAERTGGSVSTLTIQRTQQEDSAVYLCASSMRVLVGRDTQYFGPGTRLTVL.

This clone was observed a single time. The gene calls are TRBV28 and TRBJ2-7; maybe TRBD2 (5 bases). Germline-derived CDR1 and CDR2 are MDHEN and SYDVKM. The CDR3 covers 13 residues. Deletions cut 5 bases from V and 4 bases from J, with 12 bases between. The CDR3 region is CASSVSGVYEQYF. The CDR3, as DNA: TGTGCCAGCAGTGTCTCCGGGGTTTACGAGCAGTACTTC.

The CDR3 reads CASSLRYEQYF. In DNA form, the CDR3 reads TGTGCCAGCAGCTTGCGGTACGAGCAGTACTTC. This chain joins TRBV5-8 and TRBJ2-7; D ambiguous. Germline CDR1 reads SGHTS; CDR2 reads YDEGEE. V lost 1 base, J lost 4 bases, and 3 bases lay in between. The CDR3 has 11 amino acids.